These 5 T cell receptor beta chains share one sample of origin, sequenced in a study of blood T cell repertoires in COVID-19. Assay used: immunoSEQ multiplex PCR; TCRdb lists only in-frame clones, some missing. Of a few hundred thousand clones in the sample, around 90% were seen once. Sequencing input: peripheral blood. The receptor set was obtained from a woman in her 30s with COVID-19, enrolled during active disease.

In this sample, this clone turned up a few times. The rearrangement joins TRBV25-1 to TRBJ2-2; D may be TRBD2 (5 bases). The V and J ends lost 11 bases and 3 bases respectively, with 13 bases between them. The CDR3 spans 13 residues. CDR1 and CDR2 from the germline V gene are MGHDK and SYGVNS. The CDR3: CASAGPDTGELFF. DNA for the CDR3: TGTGCCTCCGCGGGCCCGGACACCGGGGAGCTGTTTTTT.

V and J are TRBV2 and TRBJ1-1, with TRBD1 identical over 9 bases. This CDR3 region has 15 residues. Per the germline V gene, CDR1 is SNHLY and CDR2 is FYNNEI. V lost 7 bases, J lost 3 bases, and 9 bases stayed unmatched. CDR3: CASTEGGQGHTEAFF. CDR3 coding DNA: TGTGCCAGCACCGAAGGAGGACAGGGGCACACTGAAGCTTTCTTT.

V gene TRBV28 combines with J gene TRBJ2-7, with a possible D match to TRBD2 (6 bases). The CDR3 is 14 residues long. Trimming cost V 7 bases and J 0 bases, with 13 bases left between them. Germline lookup yields CDR1 MDHEN and CDR2 SYDVKM. Here the CDR3 reads CASTPGVYSYEQYF. As DNA, the CDR3 is TGTGCCAGCACCCCGGGGGTATACTCCTACGAGCAGTACTTC.

The V and J genes are TRBV18 and TRBJ1-5; 7 bases map to TRBD1. Germline trimming cut 1 base from V and 2 bases from J; bases unmatched to any gene: 5. CDR3 size: 16 residues. CDR1 and CDR2 from the germline V gene are KGHSH and LQKENI. CDR3 nucleotide sequence: TGTGCCAGCTCACCACAGGGGGCTGGGGGCAATCAGCCCCAGCATTTT. Its protein product is CASSPQGAGGNQPQHF.

This chain uses TRBV12-3 or TRBV12-4 with TRBJ2-5, with unresolved D. CDR3 length: 13 residues. The V and J ends lost 3 bases and 1 base respectively, with 6 bases between them. CDR3 protein: CASSFYSQETQYF. The CDR3 region has the DNA TGTGCCAGCAGTTTTTACAGCCAAGAGACCCAGTACTTC.